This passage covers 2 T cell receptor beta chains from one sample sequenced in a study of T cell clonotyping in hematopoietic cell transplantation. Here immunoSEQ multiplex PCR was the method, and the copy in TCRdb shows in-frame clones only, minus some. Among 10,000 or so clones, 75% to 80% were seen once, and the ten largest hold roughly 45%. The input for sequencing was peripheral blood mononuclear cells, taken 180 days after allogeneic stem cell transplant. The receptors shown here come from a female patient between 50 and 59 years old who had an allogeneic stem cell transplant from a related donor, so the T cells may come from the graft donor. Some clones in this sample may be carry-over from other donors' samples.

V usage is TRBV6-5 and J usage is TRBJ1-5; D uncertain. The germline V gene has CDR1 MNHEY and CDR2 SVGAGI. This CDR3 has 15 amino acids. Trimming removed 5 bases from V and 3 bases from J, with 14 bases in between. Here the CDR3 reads CASSKDRLDNQPQHF. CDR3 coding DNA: TGTGCCAGCAGTAAGGACCGATTGGACAATCAGCCCCAGCATTTT.

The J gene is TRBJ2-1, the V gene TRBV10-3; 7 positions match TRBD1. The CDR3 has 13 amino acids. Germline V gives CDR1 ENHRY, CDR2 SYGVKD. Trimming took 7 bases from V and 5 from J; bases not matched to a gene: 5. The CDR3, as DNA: TGTGCCATCACCCGGGACAGCAACAATGAGCAGTTCTTC. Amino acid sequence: CAITRDSNNEQFF.